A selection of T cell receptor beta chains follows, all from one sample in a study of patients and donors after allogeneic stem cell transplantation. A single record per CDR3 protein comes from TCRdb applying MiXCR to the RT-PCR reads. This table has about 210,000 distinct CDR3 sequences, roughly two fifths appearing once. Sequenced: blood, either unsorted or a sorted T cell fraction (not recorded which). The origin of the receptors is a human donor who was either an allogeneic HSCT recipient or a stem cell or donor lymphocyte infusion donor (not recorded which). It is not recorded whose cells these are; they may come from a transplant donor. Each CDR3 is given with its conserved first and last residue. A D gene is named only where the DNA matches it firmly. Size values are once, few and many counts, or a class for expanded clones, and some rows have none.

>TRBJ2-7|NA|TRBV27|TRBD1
TGTGCCAGCAGTCGACGACAGGGAATCTACGAGCAGTACTTC
CASSRRQGIYEQYF
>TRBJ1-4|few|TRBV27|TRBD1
TGTGCCAGCAGTTTGGGGGACAGGGTCAGCGAAAAACTGTTTTTT
CASSLGDRVSEKLFF
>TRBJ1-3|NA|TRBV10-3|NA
TGTGCCATCAGCGGGACGGCGGCTGGAAACACCATATATTTT
CAISGTAAGNTIYF
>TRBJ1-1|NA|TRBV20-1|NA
TGCAGTGCTCCGTCGGGAGGGGGCACTGAAGCTTTCTTT
CSAPSGGGTEAFF
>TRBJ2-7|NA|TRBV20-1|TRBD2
TGCAGTGCTAGTGGCCAGATGTCGCGGGGGGGCTACGAGCAGTACTTC
CSASGQMSRGGYEQYF
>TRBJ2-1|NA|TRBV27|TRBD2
TGTGCCAGCAGCCGGGACTATTACGATGAGCAGTTCTTC
CASSRDYYDEQFF
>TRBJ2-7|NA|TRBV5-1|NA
TGCGCCAGCAGCCTCGACAGTAAGGACTACGAGCAGTACTTC
CASSLDSKDYEQYF
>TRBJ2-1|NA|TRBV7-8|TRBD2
TGTGCCAGCAGCTTACCCGGACTAGCGGTTCTTTACAATGAGCAGTTCTTC
CASSLPGLAVLYNEQFF
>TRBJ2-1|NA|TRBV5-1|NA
TGCGCCAGCAGCTGGCAGGACGGTCACAATGAGCAGTTCTTC
CASSWQDGHNEQFF
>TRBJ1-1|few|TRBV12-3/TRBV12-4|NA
TGTGCCAGCATTAACGAGGGAGGGGGCACTGAAGCTTTCTTT
CASINEGGGTEAFF
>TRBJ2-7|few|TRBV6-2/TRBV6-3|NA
TGTGCCAGCAGCATAGGGGGTCTAACCTACGAGCAGTACTTC
CASSIGGLTYEQYF
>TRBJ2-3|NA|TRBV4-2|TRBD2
TGTGCCAGCACCGAGGCCGGGGGGGTCACAGATACGCAGTATTTT
CASTEAGGVTDTQYF
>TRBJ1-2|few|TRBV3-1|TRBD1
TGTGCCAGCAGCCCGATAAGGGGGCGCCGGCCTAACTATGGCTACACCTTC
CASSPIRGRRPNYGYTF
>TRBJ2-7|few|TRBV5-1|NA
TGCGCCAGCAGCCTGGCATCGGGGACCTACGAGCAGTACTTC
CASSLASGTYEQYF
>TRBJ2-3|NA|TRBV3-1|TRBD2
TGTGCCAGCAGCCTTCGGCCGGGGGGGCCAAATTGGGATACGCAGTATTTT
CASSLRPGGPNWDTQYF
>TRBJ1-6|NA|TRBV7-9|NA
TGTGCCAGCAGCCTCAGGGGAGGGGGTGCACCCCTCCACTTT
CASSLRGGGAPLHF